The sample holds many counts of the clone carrying this T cell receptor (beta chain). Its antigen is not known. This entry comes from a study of identical twins. TCRdb redid the calling of the 5' RACE reads with MiXCR, one entry per CDR3 protein. The sample has fewer than 900,000 distinct CDR3 sequences, around 21% seen once; the top ten hold over 4%. The V end lost 4 bases, the J end lost 10 bases, and 8 bases lay between the germline ends. From germline, CDR1 is SNHLY and CDR2 FYNNEI. This CDR3 comprises 12 residues. Overall study findings and caveats: Invariant MAIT and iNKT cells may have partly biased zero-insertion analyses.

These data were also reused for a study on T cells expressing NK-cell markers. From that second work: Restriction of sorting to alpha-beta TCR T cells was accomplished in several experiments using an anti-gamma-delta TCR antibody. For about six donors, the dominant NKG2C+ clonotypes made up about 1.0-8% of their CD8+ T cells. Several donors' CD3+CD56-NKG2C+ cells were dominated by the same clonotypes.

The TCR originated in a woman between 18 and 30 years old in good health. What was sequenced was PBMCs. V and J are TRBV2 and TRBJ1-6; D is perhaps TRBD1 (5 bases). The CDR3 DNA is TGTGCCAGCAGTGTGGGGGACTCACCCCTCCACTTT. Amino acid sequence: CASSVGDSPLHF. Together with reference TRBV2 and TRBJ1-6, the CDR3 gives the full variable domain: EPEVTQTPSHQVTQMGQEVILRCVPISNHLYFYWYRQILGQKVEFLVSFYNNEISEKSEIFDDQFSVERPDGSNFTLKIRSTKLEDSAMYFCASSVGDSPLHFGNGTRLTVT.